Listed here are 18 T cell receptor beta chains from one sample, sequenced in a study of cytomegalovirus exposure and HLA in healthy donors. The data were produced by immunoSEQ multiplex PCR, yet TCRdb's version contains in-frame clones alone and is incomplete. Among tens of thousands of clones listed, more than 80% were seen once. The sample comprised PBMCs. These receptor sequences come from a young woman in good health and CMV-seronegative.

This chain joins TRBV29-1 and TRBJ2-5; 9 bases are a match to TRBD1. The CDR3 runs 13 residues. The germline V gene has CDR1 SQVTM and CDR2 ANQGSEA. Unmatched junction bases numbered 0, after V lost 3 bases and J lost 1 base. For the CDR3, the DNA is TGCAGCGTTGAGGGACAGGGCCAAGAGACCCAGTACTTC. Translation gives CSVEGQGQETQYF.

This clone was seen only a few times. The chain links TRBV6-1 to TRBJ1-1; 8 bases map to TRBD1. The CDR3 covers 13 residues. Germline values: CDR1 MNHNS, CDR2 SASEGT. With V trimmed by 7 bases and J by 6 bases, 7 bases remained unmatched. For the CDR3, the DNA is TGTGCCAGCAAGTCAGGGGGCTTCGCTGAAGCTTTCTTT. Amino acids: CASKSGGFAEAFF.

The chain has TRBV29-1 and TRBJ2-7, with 14 bases identical to TRBD2. The CDR3 totals 14 residues. V gave up 6 bases and J gave up 6 bases; unmatched junction bases: 7. CDR1 and CDR2 from the germline V gene are SQVTM and ANQGSEA. The CDR3 nucleotides read TGCAGCGTCCGGCCGGGACTAGCGGGAGCCGAGCAGTACTTC. Translation gives CSVRPGLAGAEQYF.

The chain uses TRBV14 and TRBJ1-1, with D uncertain. The germline gives CDR1 SGHDN, CDR2 FVKESK. V was pared by 1 base and J by 0 bases, with 3 bases between. The CDR3 contains 13 residues. CDR3 sequence reads: CASSQALNTEAFF. The CDR3, as DNA: TGTGCCAGCAGCCAAGCCTTGAACACTGAAGCTTTCTTT. The full variable domain, with the rest looked up from reference TRBV14 and TRBJ1-1, is EAGVTQFPSHSVIEKGQTVTLRCDPISGHDNLYWYRRVMGKEIKFLLHFVKESKQDESGMPNNRFLAERTGGTYSTLKVQPAELEDSGVYFCASSQALNTEAFFGQGTRLTVV.

The chain has TRBV28 and TRBJ2-1; 10 bases are shared with TRBD1. Germline CDR1 reads MDHEN; CDR2 reads SYDVKM. The V segment lost 5 bases and the J segment 3 bases; nucleotides outside the gene matches: 7. The CDR3 has 16 residues. This CDR3 reads CASSQGTGAFYNEQFF. The CDR3 DNA follows: TGTGCCAGCAGTCAGGGGACAGGGGCCTTCTACAATGAGCAGTTCTTC.

V is TRBV6-6 and J is TRBJ1-5; D not certain. The germline V gene encodes CDR1 MNHNY and CDR2 SVGAGI (reference sequence). This CDR3 is 14 amino acids long. V lost 2 bases to trimming and J lost 6 bases, with 11 bases between them. The CDR3: CASSYREHRQPQHF. The CDR3 bases are TGTGCCAGCAGTTACCGGGAGCACCGTCAGCCCCAGCATTTT.

The V and J genes are TRBV25-1 and TRBJ1-2, with TRBD1 matching 8 bases. Germline trimming cut 5 bases from V and 3 bases from J; bases unmatched to any gene: 2. The CDR3 has 13 residues. The germline V gene encodes CDR1 MGHDK and CDR2 SYGVNS. The CDR3 sequence: CASSPQGDYGYTF. In nucleotides, the CDR3 is TGTGCCAGCAGTCCACAGGGGGACTATGGCTACACCTTC.

The chain is built from TRBV18 and TRBJ1-1; D is undetermined. Germline-derived CDR1 and CDR2 are KGHSH and LQKENI. The germline V and J ends were trimmed by 6 bases and 0 bases, with 11 bases remaining between them. The CDR3 covers 14 residues. The DNA of the CDR3 is TGTGCCAGCTCCCTCCTAGATCTGAACACTGAAGCTTTCTTT. Its translation is CASSLLDLNTEAFF.

The CDR3 loop reads CASSLGRGPYNEQFF. Here the CDR3 DNA reads TGTGCCAGCAGCTTAGGCAGGGGGCCCTACAATGAGCAGTTCTTC. The rearrangement joins TRBV11-3 to TRBJ2-1, with TRBD1 matching over 8 bases. V lost 1 base, J lost 2 bases, and 1 base stayed unmatched. Germline V lookup: CDR1 SGHNT, CDR2 YENEEA. The CDR3 runs to 15 residues.

The chain uses TRBV7-9 and TRBJ2-3; 9 positions agree with TRBD2. This CDR3 contains 15 residues. Losses at the gene ends were 4 bases for V and 6 bases for J; bases not matched to a gene: 8. Germline CDR1 SEHNR, CDR2 FQNEAQ (reference sequence). The CDR3 spells CASSSRGSGGDTQYF. In nucleotides, the CDR3 is TGTGCCAGCAGCTCCCGGGGCAGCGGGGGGGATACGCAGTATTTT.

The chain recombines TRBV6-1 with TRBJ1-4, with 8 bases fitting TRBD1. J lost 4 bases, V lost 4 bases, and 5 bases had no gene match. Germline CDR1 reads MNHNS; CDR2 reads SASEGT. The CDR3 sequence is 15 residues long. The CDR3 DNA reads as TGTGCCAGCAGTGGGTGGGACAGGCGTAATGAAAAACTGTTTTTT. As protein: CASSGWDRRNEKLFF.

For the CDR3, the DNA is TGCGCCAGCAGCTCCTTAGCGGGGGATTCCTACAATGAGCAGTTCTTC. Amino acids: CASSSLAGDSYNEQFF. The J gene is TRBJ2-1, the V gene TRBV5-1, with TRBD2 matching over 9 bases. V gave up 3 bases and J gave up 1 base; unmatched junction bases: 5. Germline V lookup: CDR1 SGHRS, CDR2 YFSETQ. This CDR3 contains 16 residues.

The count of this clone is one. The chain joins TRBV10-3 to TRBJ2-1; possible D gene TRBD2, 7 bases. Germline-derived CDR1 and CDR2 are ENHRY and SYGVKD. This CDR3 is built from 16 residues. V was shortened by 0 bases and J by 5 bases, with 14 bases between the two germline ends. The CDR3 region has the DNA TGTGCCATCAGTGAGTCAGGGGCGGGGGCAAACAATGAGCAGTTCTTC. Protein sequence: CAISESGAGANNEQFF.

The chain combines TRBV2 with TRBJ2-5; 8 positions match TRBD2. V lost 3 bases and J lost 0; bases outside the gene matches: 6. Looked up from germline, CDR1 is SNHLY and CDR2 is FYNNEI. The CDR3 is 16 amino acids. In DNA, the CDR3 is TGTGCCAGCAGTGAGGTGGCTAGCGGGTACCAAGAGACCCAGTACTTC. Translation: CASSEVASGYQETQYF.

The chain combines TRBV9 with TRBJ2-1; 8 nucleotides match TRBD2. The CDR3 totals 14 residues. Germline lookup yields CDR1 SGDLS and CDR2 YYNGEE. V lost 3 bases and J lost 3; bases outside the gene matches: 2. Here the CDR3 reads CASSAGTSYNEQFF. The CDR3 DNA sequence: TGTGCCAGCAGCGCCGGGACTAGCTACAATGAGCAGTTCTTC.

The genes are TRBV7-9 and TRBJ2-1, with 7 nucleotides matching TRBD2. The germline gives CDR1 SEHNR, CDR2 FQNEAQ (reference sequence). V shed 5 bases and J 3 bases; nucleotides not matched to a gene: 13. The CDR3 length is 17 residues. The CDR3 region is CASSPQTWRGFYNEQFF. In DNA, the CDR3 is TGTGCCAGCAGCCCGCAGACCTGGCGGGGGTTCTACAATGAGCAGTTCTTC.

This clone was picked up one time. The J gene is TRBJ1-6, the V gene TRBV6-1; D unclear. The length of the CDR3 is 15 residues. V lost 8 bases and J 0 bases, leaving 11 bases between the germline ends. Germline CDR1 MNHNS, CDR2 SASEGT. The CDR3 loop is CASAFFSSYNSPLHF. The DNA of the CDR3 is TGTGCCAGCGCATTTTTCAGCTCCTATAATTCACCCCTCCACTTT.

As for this clone: The limits of the CDR3 on the DNA are not certain, so only TCRdb's listed CDR3 is given. The genes are TRBV21-1 and TRBJ1-1. TRBV21-1 is a pseudogene. Both ends counted, the CDR3 spans 14 residues. The CDR3 here is CASSKDCWGRGAFF.